This entry features one T cell receptor (beta chain) sequence. Both RNA and DNA were isolated together from about 19-30 mg of bulk tissue that had not been sorted. cDNA specific to TCR beta was made from around 450 ng of total RNA, with a constant-region primer employed for priming. ARM-PCR was slightly modified, and three nested multiplex PCR rounds with it gave rise to the TCR beta libraries. The two initial PCR rounds, around 11 cycles each, used TRBV1-TRBV30 forward and C-beta reverse primers. TCRdb used MiXCR to reprocess the multiplex PCR reads, holding one entry per CDR3 protein. The sample has roughly 120,000 distinct CDR3 sequences, 60% to 70% seen once. This record comes from a study of tumor-infiltrating lymphocytes in primary liver carcinoma. This CDR3 is built from 15 residues. Germline values: CDR1 SGHRS, CDR2 YFSETQ. Trimming stripped 8 bases from V and 0 bases from J, with 16 bases between.

The sequenced sample consisted of liver tumor tissue from sampling region 1. Subset here: tumor region T1, superior pole. This sequence was found in a woman aged 60 to 75 with primary liver carcinoma and hepatitis B virus infection. V and J are TRBV5-1 and TRBJ2-3; a possible D gene is TRBD1 (6 bases). The CDR3 DNA reads TGCGCCAGTAACTTCTGGACAGACAGCACAGATACGCAGTATTTT. Translated: CASNFWTDSTDTQYF.